This TCR beta chain was profiled in a study of blood T cell repertoires in COVID-19. At the level of the study: Donors in the United States, Italy and Spain gave samples during acute or convalescent COVID-19. Sample material is recorded as cDNA or gDNA derived from T cells, B-cell-depleted T cells, or PBMCs.

This CDR3 contains 16 residues. V shed 6 bases and J 2 bases; nucleotides not matched to a gene: 9. Looked up from germline, CDR1 is SGHAT and CDR2 is FQNNGV. In the authors' methods: Reference gene primer amplification gave estimated nucleated cell counts. The assay was immunoSEQ multiplex PCR, and TCRdb's table has in-frame clones only and misses some. The V and J calls and clone size are taken from that table; D and trimming were inferred from the DNA. The sample yields 150,000 to 200,000 clones, approximately 92% seen once. The chain has TRBV11-2 and TRBJ2-1; 8 bases are a match to TRBD2. Sample: peripheral blood. The sequence came from a man between 50 and 59 years old with acute or convalescent COVID-19. The CDR3 loop reads CASRDTPGGPYNEQFF. The CDR3 DNA sequence: TGTGCCAGCAGGGATACCCCGGGAGGGCCCTACAATGAGCAGTTCTTC.